The source of this T cell receptor beta chain is a study of cytomegalovirus exposure and HLA in healthy donors. The CDR3 covers 12 residues. The V gene lost 3 bases and the J gene lost 2 bases, with 5 bases spanning the gap. Germline CDR1 MNHNS, CDR2 SASEGT. The study ran its PCR with 60 Vbeta and 13 Jbeta primers. Per the authors' pipeline: A later analysis counted 80 million or so unique TCR beta chains, around 10 million shared. Some clones are missing from TCRdb's copy, which holds only in-frame ones; the method was immunoSEQ multiplex PCR. D and trimming come from the DNA, and the V and J calls and clone size come from that table. The table shows roughly 140,000 clones, with about 79% occurring only once.

This clonotype was sampled from a male donor in good health and CMV-seronegative. This sequence joins TRBV6-1 and TRBJ2-7, with D possibly TRBD1 on 5 matching bases. Material for sequencing was PBMCs. The chain's CDR3 is CASSDRAYEQYF. The CDR3 DNA reads as TGTGCCAGCAGTGACAGGGCCTACGAGCAGTACTTC.